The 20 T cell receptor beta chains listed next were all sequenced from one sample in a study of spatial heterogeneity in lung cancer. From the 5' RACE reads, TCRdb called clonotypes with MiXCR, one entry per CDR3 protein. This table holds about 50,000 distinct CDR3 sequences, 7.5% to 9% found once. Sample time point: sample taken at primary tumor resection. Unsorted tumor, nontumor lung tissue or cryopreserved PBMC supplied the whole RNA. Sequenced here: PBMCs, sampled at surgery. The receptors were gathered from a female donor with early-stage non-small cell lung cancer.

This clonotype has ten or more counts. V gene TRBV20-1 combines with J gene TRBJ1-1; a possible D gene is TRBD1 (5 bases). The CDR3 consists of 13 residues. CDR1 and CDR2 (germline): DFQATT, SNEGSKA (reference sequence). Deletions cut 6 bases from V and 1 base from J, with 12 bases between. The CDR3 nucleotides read TGCAGTGCAACAACCGGGACGAACACTGAAGCTTTCTTT. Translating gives CSATTGTNTEAFF.

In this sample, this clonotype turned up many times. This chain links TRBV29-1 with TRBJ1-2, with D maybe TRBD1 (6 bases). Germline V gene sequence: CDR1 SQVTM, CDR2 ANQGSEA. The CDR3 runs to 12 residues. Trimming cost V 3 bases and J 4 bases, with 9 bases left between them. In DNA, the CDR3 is TGCAGCGTTGACGAGACAGGCTATGGCTACACCTTC. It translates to CSVDETGYGYTF.

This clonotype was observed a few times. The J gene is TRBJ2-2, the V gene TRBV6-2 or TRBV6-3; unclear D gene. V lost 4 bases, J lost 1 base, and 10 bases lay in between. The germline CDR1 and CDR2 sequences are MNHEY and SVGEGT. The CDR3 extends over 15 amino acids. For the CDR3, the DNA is TGTGCCAGCAGTTTCGTCCCCTTGAACACCGGGGAGCTGTTTTTT. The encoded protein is CASSFVPLNTGELFF.

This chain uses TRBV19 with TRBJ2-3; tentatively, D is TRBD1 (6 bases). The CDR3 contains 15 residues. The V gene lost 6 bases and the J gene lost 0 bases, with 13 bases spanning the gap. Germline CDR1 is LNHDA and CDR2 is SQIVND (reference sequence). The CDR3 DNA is TGTGCCAGTAGCTCGACAGGTCTTAGCACAGATACGCAGTATTTT. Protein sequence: CASSSTGLSTDTQYF.

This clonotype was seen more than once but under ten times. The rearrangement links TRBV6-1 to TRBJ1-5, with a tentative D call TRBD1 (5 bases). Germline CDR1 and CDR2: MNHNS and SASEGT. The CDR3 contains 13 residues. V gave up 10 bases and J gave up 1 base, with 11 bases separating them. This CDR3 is CATQDISNQPQHF. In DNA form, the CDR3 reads TGTGCCACACAGGACATCAGCAATCAGCCCCAGCATTTT.

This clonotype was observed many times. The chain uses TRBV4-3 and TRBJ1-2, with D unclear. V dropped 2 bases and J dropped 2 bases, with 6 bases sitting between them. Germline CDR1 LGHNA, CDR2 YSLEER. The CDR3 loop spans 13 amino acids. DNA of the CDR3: TGCGCCAGCAGCCAAAGAGGGAACTATGGCTACACCTTC. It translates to CASSQRGNYGYTF.

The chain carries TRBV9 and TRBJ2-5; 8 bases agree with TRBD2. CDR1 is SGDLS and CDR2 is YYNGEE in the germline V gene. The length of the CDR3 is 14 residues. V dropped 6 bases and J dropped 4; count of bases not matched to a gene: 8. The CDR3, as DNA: TGTGCCAGCACCCTCCGGACTAGCCGAGAGACCCAGTACTTC. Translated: CASTLRTSRETQYF. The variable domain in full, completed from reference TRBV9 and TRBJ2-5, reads DSGVTQTPKHLITATGQRVTLRCSPRSGDLSVYWYQQSLDQGLQFLIQYYNGEERAKGNILERFSAQQFPDLHSELNLSSLELGDSALYFCASTLRTSRETQYFGPGTRLLVL.

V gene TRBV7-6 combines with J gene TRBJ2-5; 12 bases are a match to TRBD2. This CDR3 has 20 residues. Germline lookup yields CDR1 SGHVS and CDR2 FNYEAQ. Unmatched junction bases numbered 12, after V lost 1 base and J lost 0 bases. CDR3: CASSLDTWTSGISYQETQYF. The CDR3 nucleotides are TGTGCCAGCAGCTTAGATACTTGGACTAGCGGGATATCGTACCAAGAGACCCAGTACTTC.

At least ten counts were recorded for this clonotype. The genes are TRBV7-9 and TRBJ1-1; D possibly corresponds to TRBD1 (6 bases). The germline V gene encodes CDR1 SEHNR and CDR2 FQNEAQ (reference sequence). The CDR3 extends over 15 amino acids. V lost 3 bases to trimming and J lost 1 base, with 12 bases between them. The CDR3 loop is CASSFLGQPNTEAFF. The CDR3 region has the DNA TGTGCCAGCAGCTTCCTGGGACAACCGAACACTGAAGCTTTCTTT.

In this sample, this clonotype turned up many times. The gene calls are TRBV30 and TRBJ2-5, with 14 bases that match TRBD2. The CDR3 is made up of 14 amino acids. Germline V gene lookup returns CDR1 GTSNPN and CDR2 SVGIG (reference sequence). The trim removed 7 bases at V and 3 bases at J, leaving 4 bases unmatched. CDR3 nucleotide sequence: TGTGCCTCCGCGACTAGCGGGGGGGAAGAGACCCAGTACTTC. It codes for CASATSGGEETQYF.

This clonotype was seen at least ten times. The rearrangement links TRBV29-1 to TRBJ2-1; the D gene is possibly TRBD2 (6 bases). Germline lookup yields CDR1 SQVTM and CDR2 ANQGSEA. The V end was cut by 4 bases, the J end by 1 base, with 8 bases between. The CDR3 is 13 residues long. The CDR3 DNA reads TGCAGCGTTGCAGGGACTTCCTACAATGAGCAGTTCTTC. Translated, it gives CSVAGTSYNEQFF.

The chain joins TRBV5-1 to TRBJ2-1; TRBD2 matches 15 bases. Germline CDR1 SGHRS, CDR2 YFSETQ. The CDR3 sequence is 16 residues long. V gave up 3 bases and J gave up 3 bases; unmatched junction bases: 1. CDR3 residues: CASSWGLAGGYNEQFF. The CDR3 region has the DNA TGCGCCAGCAGCTGGGGACTAGCGGGGGGCTACAATGAGCAGTTCTTC. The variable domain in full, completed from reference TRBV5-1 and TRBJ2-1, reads KAGVTQTPRYLIKTRGQQVTLSCSPISGHRSVSWYQQTPGQGLQFLFEYFSETQRNKGNFPGRFSGRQFSNSRSEMNVSTLELGDSALYLCASSWGLAGGYNEQFFGPGTRLTVL.

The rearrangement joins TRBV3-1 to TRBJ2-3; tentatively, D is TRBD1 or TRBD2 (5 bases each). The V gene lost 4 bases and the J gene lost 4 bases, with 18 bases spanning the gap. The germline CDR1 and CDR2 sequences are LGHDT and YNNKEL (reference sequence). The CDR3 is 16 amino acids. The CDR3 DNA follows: TGTGCCAGCAGCCTTAGAGGGGCGCGGATCCCAGATACGCAGTATTTT. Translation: CASSLRGARIPDTQYF.

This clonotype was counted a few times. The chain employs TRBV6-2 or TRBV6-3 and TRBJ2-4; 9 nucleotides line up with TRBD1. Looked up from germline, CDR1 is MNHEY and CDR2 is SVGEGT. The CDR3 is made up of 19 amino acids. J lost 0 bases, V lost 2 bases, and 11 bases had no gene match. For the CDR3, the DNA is TGTGCCAGCAGTTACGGACAGGGGCCGCAATCTCTAGCCAAAAACATTCAGTACTTC. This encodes CASSYGQGPQSLAKNIQYF.

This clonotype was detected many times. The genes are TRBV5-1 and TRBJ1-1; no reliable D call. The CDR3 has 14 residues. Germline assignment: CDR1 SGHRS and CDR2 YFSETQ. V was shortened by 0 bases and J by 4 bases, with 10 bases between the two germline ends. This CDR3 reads CASSLGGRSTEAFF. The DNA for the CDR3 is TGCGCCAGCAGCTTGGGAGGGCGAAGCACTGAAGCTTTCTTT. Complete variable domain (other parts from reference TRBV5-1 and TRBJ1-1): KAGVTQTPRYLIKTRGQQVTLSCSPISGHRSVSWYQQTPGQGLQFLFEYFSETQRNKGNFPGRFSGRQFSNSRSEMNVSTLELGDSALYLCASSLGGRSTEAFFGQGTRLTVV.

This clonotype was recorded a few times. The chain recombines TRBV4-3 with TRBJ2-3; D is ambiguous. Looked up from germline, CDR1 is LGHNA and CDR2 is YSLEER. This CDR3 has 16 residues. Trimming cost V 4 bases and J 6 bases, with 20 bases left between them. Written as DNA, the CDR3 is TGCGCCAGCAGCCCCCGGCCTAGGCCAGCGCCGGATACGCAGTATTTT. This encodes CASSPRPRPAPDTQYF.

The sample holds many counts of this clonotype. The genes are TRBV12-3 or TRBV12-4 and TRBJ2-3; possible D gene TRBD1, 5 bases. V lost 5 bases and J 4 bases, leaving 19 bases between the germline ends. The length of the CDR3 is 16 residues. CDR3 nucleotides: TGTGCCAGCAGTCCTAAACCCCCCGGACAAGCAGATACGCAGTATTTT. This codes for CASSPKPPGQADTQYF.

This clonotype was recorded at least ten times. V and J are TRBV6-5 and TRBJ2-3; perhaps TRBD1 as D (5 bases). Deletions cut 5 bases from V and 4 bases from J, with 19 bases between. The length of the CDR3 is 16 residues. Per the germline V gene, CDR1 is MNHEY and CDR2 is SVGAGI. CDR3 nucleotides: TGTGCCAGCAGTCGATTGTCTAAGGGGTCCCCAGATACGCAGTATTTT. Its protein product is CASSRLSKGSPDTQYF.

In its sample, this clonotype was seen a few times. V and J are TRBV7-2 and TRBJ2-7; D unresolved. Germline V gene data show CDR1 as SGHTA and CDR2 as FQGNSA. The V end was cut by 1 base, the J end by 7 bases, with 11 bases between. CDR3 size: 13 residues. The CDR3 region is CASSLDEFREQYF. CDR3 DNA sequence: TGTGCCAGCAGCTTAGATGAGTTTAGGGAGCAGTACTTC.

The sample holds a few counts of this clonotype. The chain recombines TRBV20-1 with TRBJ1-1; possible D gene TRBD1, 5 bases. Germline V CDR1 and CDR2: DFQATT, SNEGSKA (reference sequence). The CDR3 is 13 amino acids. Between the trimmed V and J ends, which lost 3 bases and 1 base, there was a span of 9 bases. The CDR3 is CSARRGRNTEAFF. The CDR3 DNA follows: TGCAGTGCTAGGAGGGGTAGGAACACTGAAGCTTTCTTT.